The rows below give T cell receptor beta chains drawn from one sample of a study of cytomegalovirus exposure and HLA in healthy donors. Produced via immunoSEQ multiplex PCR; TCRdb's table is partial and in-frame only. The sample yields roughly 80,000 clones, around two thirds seen once. Sequenced: PBMCs. The receptors stem from a woman aged 45-60 years in good health and CMV-seropositive. CDR3s include the opening cysteine and the closing phenylalanine or tryptophan. A D gene is named only where the DNA matches it firmly. Clone size is given for some rows only: seen once, a few or many times, or a class if the clone is expanded.

>TRBJ1-5|TRBV18|TRBD1|-
TGTGCCAGCTCAGACAGGGGACAGCCCCAGCATTTT
CASSDRGQPQHF
>TRBJ2-5|TRBV5-6|TRBD1|-
TGTGCCAGTACCGGGACAGGGTTTCAAGAGACCCAGTACTTC
CASTGTGFQETQYF
>TRBJ1-4|TRBV6-1|TRBD1|-
TGTGCCAGCAGTGGTCTTGGGACAGGGGGCTTTGGGGTGTATGAAAAACTGTTTTTT
CASSGLGTGGFGVYEKLFF
>TRBJ1-1|TRBV5-4|-|-
TGTGCCAGCAGCCCGGATGTGGGGCAGGGTTTCTTT
CASSPDVGQGFF
>TRBJ1-1|TRBV12-5|-|-
TGTGCTAGTGGTTTTGGGACAAGGAACACTGAAGCTTTCTTT
CASGFGTRNTEAFF
>TRBJ2-1|TRBV10-3|TRBD2|-
TGTGCCTTCAGCGGGGGGAACTACAATGAGCAGTTCTTC
CAFSGGNYNEQFF
>TRBJ2-1|TRBV5-1|TRBD1|-
TGCGCCAGCAGCTTGGCGGGACAGGGCTACAATGAGCAGTTCTTC
CASSLAGQGYNEQFF
>TRBJ1-4|TRBV6-5|-|-
TGTGCCAGCAGTTACTCTCTCTGGTCGGGAAGGGAAAAACTGTTTTTT
CASSYSLWSGREKLFF
>TRBJ1-4|TRBV29-1|TRBD1|-
TGCAGCGTTGCGGAGGGGGCGCTTACTAATGAAAAACTGTTTTTT
CSVAEGALTNEKLFF
>TRBJ1-3|TRBV6-5|-|few
TGTGCCAGCAGTTACTCGAATCGAGGCGGAAACACCATATATTTT
CASSYSNRGGNTIYF
>TRBJ1-1|TRBV5-4|-|-
TGTGCCAGCAGCTTGGCAGGGTACACTGAAGCTTTCTTT
CASSLAGYTEAFF
>TRBJ1-5|TRBV30|TRBD1|-
TGTGCCTTCGGACAGGGAGGCAGCCAGCCCCAGCATTTT
CAFGQGGSQPQHF
>TRBJ2-2|TRBV12-5|-|few
TGTGCTAGTGGTTTATGGCACCATGGGAGCACCGGGGAGCTGTTTTTT
CASGLWHHGSTGELFF
>TRBJ2-7|TRBV28|TRBD2|-
TGTGCCAGCAGTTTGGTCGAACGGGGGGCCTACGAGCAGTACTTC
CASSLVERGAYEQYF
>TRBJ2-4|TRBV5-6|-|-
TGTGCCAGCAGCTTGTTCAGGGGATTCAACATTCAGTACTTC
CASSLFRGFNIQYF
>TRBJ2-7|TRBV7-9|TRBD1|-
TGTGCCAGCAGCTTAGCAAGGACAGGGAACGAGCAGTACTTC
CASSLARTGNEQYF
>TRBJ2-7|TRBV11-2|-|-
TGTGCCAGCAGCTTAGGTGTCGAGATGACAGAGGACGAGCAGTACTTC
CASSLGVEMTEDEQYF
>TRBJ1-2|TRBV5-1|-|many
TGCGCCAGCAGCTCGCAGGACTATGGCTACACCTTC
CASSSQDYGYTF
>TRBJ2-1|TRBV28|-|few
TGTGCCAGTGGGGGGACAGTCTACAATGAGCAGTTCTTC
CASGGTVYNEQFF
>TRBJ2-3|TRBV5-1|TRBD2|few
TGCGCCAGCAGCGAATCGGGGGGTACGCAGTATTTT
CASSESGGTQYF
>TRBJ1-5|TRBV4-2|-|few
TGTGCCAGCAGCCAAGCTATTGGAGGGAACTCCAATCAGCCCCAGCATTTT
CASSQAIGGNSNQPQHF
>TRBJ1-6|TRBV2|TRBD1|-
TGTGCCAGCAAGGGACAGGGGGCGAATAATTCACCCCTCCACTTT
CASKGQGANNSPLHF
>TRBJ1-5|TRBV2|-|-
TGTGCCAGCAGGGATCCAGGGCTTCAGCCCCAGCATTTT
CASRDPGLQPQHF
>TRBJ2-2|TRBV5-4|TRBD1|-
TGTGCCAGCAGCCTTCCAGACAGGGGGGCACTGACCGGGGAGCTGTTTTTT
CASSLPDRGALTGELFF
>TRBJ2-2|TRBV27|TRBD1|-
TGTGCCAGCAGTTTTTCGGGACAGACGAACACCGGGGAGCTGTTTTTT
CASSFSGQTNTGELFF
>TRBJ2-1|TRBV11-3|-|-
TGTGCCAGCAGCAGTAGCGGAGTTTACAATGAGCAGTTCTTC
CASSSSGVYNEQFF
>TRBJ2-1|TRBV6-5|-|-
TGTGCCAGCAGGATATCACAGGTGGCCTACAATGAGCAGTTCTTC
CASRISQVAYNEQFF
>TRBJ1-4|TRBV5-1|TRBD1|-
TGCGCCAGCAGCGCTGGAGACAGGGGCCCCAATGAAAAACTGTTTTTT
CASSAGDRGPNEKLFF
>TRBJ1-4|TRBV10-3|-|-
TGTGCCATCAGTGAGTCGGCGGGACCCCAAAAACTGTTTTTT
CAISESAGPQKLFF
>TRBJ1-3|TRBV6-5|TRBD1|-
TGTGCCAGCAATGACAGGGGGCTAGGAAACACCATATATTTT
CASNDRGLGNTIYF
>TRBJ1-2|TRBV6-5|-|-
TGTGCCAGCAGTTACTCGAGGAGGGTGGCCAACTATGGCTACACCTTC
CASSYSRRVANYGYTF
>TRBJ1-6|TRBV4-2|-|-
TGTGCCAGCAGCCAAGTAGGAGTTACAGGGTCACCCCTCCACTTT
CASSQVGVTGSPLHF
>TRBJ1-1|TRBV6-1|-|-
TGTGCCAGCAGCCTTTCTTATCGGGACACTGAAGCTTTCTTT
CASSLSYRDTEAFF
>TRBJ1-1|TRBV6-6|TRBD1|-
TGTGCCAGCAGTTACGACAGGGTGAACACTGAAGCTTTCTTT
CASSYDRVNTEAFF
>TRBJ1-5|TRBV5-5|-|few
TGTGCCAGCAGCTTGATTCCGGGGGAAGGAAGGCAGCCCCAGCATTTT
CASSLIPGEGRQPQHF
>TRBJ2-1|TRBV9|-|-
TGTGCCAGCAGCCTACTTTGGGGGGTCGATGAGCAGTTCTTC
CASSLLWGVDEQFF
>TRBJ1-2|TRBV10-2|-|-
TGCGCCAGCAGTGAGTCGGAGGAGGAAGGCTACACCTTC
CASSESEEEGYTF
>TRBJ2-6|TRBV13|TRBD1|-
TGTGCCAGCAGCTCCAGGGGGTCTGGGGCCAACGTCCTGACTTTC
CASSSRGSGANVLTF
>TRBJ2-3|TRBV7-6|-|-
TGTGCCAGCAGCTCCTCAGGTTTGGCAACCGATACGCAGTATTTT
CASSSSGLATDTQYF
>TRBJ1-1|TRBV7-8|TRBD1|-
TGTGCCAGCAGCTTAGGGAGGACAGGGTTTAAACTAAAAGCTTTCTTT
CASSLGRTGFKLKAFF
>TRBJ2-2|TRBV11-2|TRBD2|few
TGTGCCAGCAGCAAACTTAGCGGGGAGGCCGGGGAGCTGTTTTTT
CASSKLSGEAGELFF
>TRBJ1-1|TRBV27|TRBD1|-
TGTGCCAGCAGTTCGACAGGGGACACTGAAGCTTTCTTT
CASSSTGDTEAFF